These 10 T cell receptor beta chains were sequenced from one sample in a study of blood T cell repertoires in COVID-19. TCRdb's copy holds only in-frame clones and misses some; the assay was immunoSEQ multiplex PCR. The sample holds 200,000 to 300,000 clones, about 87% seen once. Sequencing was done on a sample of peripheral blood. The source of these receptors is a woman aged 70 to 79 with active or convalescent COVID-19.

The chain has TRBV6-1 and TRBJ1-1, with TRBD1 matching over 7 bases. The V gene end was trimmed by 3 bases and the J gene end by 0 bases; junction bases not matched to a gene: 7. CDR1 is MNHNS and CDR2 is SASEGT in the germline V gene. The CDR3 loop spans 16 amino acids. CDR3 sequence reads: CASSEITTGLNTEAFF. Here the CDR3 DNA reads TGTGCCAGCAGTGAGATCACGACAGGGTTGAACACTGAAGCTTTCTTT.

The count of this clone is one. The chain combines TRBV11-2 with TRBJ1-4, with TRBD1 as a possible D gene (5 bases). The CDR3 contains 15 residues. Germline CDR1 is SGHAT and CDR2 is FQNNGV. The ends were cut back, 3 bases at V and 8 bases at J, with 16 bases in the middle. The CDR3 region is CASSFLRGAGEKLFF. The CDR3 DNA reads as TGTGCCAGCAGCTTTTTGCGGGGCGCAGGGGAAAAACTGTTTTTT.

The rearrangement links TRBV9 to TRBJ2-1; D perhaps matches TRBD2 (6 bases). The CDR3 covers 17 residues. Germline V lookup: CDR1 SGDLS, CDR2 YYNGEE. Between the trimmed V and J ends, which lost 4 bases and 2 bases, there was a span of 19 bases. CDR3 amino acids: CASSPLGGVGTYNEQFF. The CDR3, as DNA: TGTGCCAGCAGCCCCTTAGGAGGGGTTGGGACCTACAATGAGCAGTTCTTC.

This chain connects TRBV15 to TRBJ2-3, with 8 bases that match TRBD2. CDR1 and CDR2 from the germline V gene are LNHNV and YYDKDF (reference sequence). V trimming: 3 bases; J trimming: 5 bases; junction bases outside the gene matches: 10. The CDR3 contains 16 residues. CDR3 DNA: TGTGCCACCAGCAGTAAAGCGGGGGAAGTAGGAGATACGCAGTATTTT. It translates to CATSSKAGEVGDTQYF.

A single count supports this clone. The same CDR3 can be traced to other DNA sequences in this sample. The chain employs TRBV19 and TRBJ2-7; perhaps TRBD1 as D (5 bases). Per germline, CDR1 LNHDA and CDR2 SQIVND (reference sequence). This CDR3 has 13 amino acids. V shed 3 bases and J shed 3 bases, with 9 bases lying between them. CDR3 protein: CASSIQGGYEQYF. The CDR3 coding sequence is TGTGCCAGTAGTATCCAGGGTGGCTACGAGCAGTACTTC. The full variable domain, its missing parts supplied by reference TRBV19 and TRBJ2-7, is DGGITQSPKYLFRKEGQNVTLSCEQNLNHDAMYWYRQDPGQGLRLIYYSQIVNDFQKGDIAEGYSVSREKKESFPLTVTSAQKNPTAFYLCASSIQGGYEQYFGPGTRLTVT.

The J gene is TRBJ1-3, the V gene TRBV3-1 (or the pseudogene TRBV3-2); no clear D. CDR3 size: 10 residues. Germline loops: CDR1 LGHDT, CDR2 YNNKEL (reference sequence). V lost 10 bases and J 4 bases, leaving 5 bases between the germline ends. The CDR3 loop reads CATSGNTIYF. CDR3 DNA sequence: TGTGCCACATCCGGAAACACCATATATTTT.

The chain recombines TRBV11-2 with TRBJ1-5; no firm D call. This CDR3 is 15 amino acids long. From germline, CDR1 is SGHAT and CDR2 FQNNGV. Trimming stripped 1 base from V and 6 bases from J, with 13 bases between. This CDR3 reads CASSLAGTIGQPQHF. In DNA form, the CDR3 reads TGTGCCAGCAGCTTAGCAGGAACAATCGGTCAGCCCCAGCATTTT.

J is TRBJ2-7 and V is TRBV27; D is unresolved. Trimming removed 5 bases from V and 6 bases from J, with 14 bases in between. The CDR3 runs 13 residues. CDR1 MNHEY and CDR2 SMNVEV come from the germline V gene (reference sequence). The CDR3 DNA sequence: TGTGCCAGCAGTCCCTTCCTAGAAGGCGAGCAGTACTTC. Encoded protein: CASSPFLEGEQYF.

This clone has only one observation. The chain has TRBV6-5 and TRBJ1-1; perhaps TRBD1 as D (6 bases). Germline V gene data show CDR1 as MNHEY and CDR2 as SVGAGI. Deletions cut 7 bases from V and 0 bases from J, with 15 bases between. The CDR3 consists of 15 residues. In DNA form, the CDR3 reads TGTGCCAGCACGTCAGGGGCTGCTATGAACACTGAAGCTTTCTTT. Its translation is CASTSGAAMNTEAFF.

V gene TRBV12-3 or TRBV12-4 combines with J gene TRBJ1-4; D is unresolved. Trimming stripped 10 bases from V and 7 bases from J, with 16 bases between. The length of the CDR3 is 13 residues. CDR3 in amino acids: CATWEGESEKLFF. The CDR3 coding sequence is TGTGCCACGTGGGAGGGAGAGAGTGAAAAACTGTTTTTT.